Listed here are 10 T cell receptor beta chains from one sample, sequenced in a study of neurological immune-mediated disorders. TCRdb independently ran MiXCR on the 5' RACE reads; one entry per CDR3 protein. The repertoire holds 40,000 or so distinct CDR3 sequences, with 2% to 2.5% as singletons. The sequencing sample was made of PBMCs. These receptors came from a man under 40 with multiple sclerosis.

The chain uses TRBV5-1 and TRBJ2-7, with 7 bases matching TRBD2. With 5 bases clipped from V and 2 bases from J, the junction kept 4 bases outside the gene matches. Germline loops: CDR1 SGHRS, CDR2 YFSETQ. This CDR3 spans 13 amino acids. CDR3 sequence (DNA): TGCGCCAGCAGGCTAGCGGATACCTACGAGCAGTACTTC. It translates to CASRLADTYEQYF.

The table lists this clonotype with many counts. This chain joins TRBV6-5 and TRBJ2-3; D remains ambiguous. The CDR3 sequence is 12 residues long. Trimming left V 8 bases short and J 6 bases short, with 12 bases between. Germline CDR1 reads MNHEY; CDR2 reads SVGAGI. This CDR3 reads CASGLERDTQYF. Here the CDR3 DNA reads TGTGCCAGCGGCCTAGAGAGGGATACGCAGTATTTT.

The table lists this clonotype with many counts. The chain recombines TRBV7-6 with TRBJ1-2; no clear D gene. This CDR3 is built from 14 residues. V dropped 1 base and J dropped 1 base, with 7 bases sitting between them. The germline V gene encodes CDR1 SGHVS and CDR2 FNYEAQ. CDR3 sequence: CASSLDGYNYGYTF. CDR3 sequence (DNA): TGTGCCAGCAGCTTAGATGGTTATAACTATGGCTACACCTTC. The entire variable domain, with the rest obtained from reference TRBV7-6 and TRBJ1-2, is as follows: GAGVSQSPRYKVTKRGQDVALRCDPISGHVSLYWYRQALGQGPEFLTYFNYEAQQDKSGLPNDRFSAERPEGSISTLTIQRTEQRDSAMYRCASSLDGYNYGYTFGSGTRLTVV.

This clonotype turned up a few times. The chain carries TRBV24-1 and TRBJ2-3; maybe TRBD2 (5 bases). Germline-derived CDR1 and CDR2 are KGHDR and SFDVKD. The CDR3 has 11 amino acids. The V and J ends lost 4 bases and 9 bases respectively, with 7 bases between them. As DNA, the CDR3 is TGTGCCACCAGTGAGGAGCGGACGCAGTATTTT. Its translation: CATSEERTQYF.

This clonotype was recorded at least ten times. The V call is TRBV6-5, the J call TRBJ2-7; D gene uncertain. Germline lookup yields CDR1 MNHEY and CDR2 SVGAGI. The CDR3 is 13 residues long. V was shortened by 7 bases and J by 6 bases, with 16 bases between the two germline ends. The CDR3 nucleotides read TGTGCCAGCACCAATGGAGTCCTGGGCGAGCAGTACTTC. Protein sequence: CASTNGVLGEQYF.

This clonotype was counted many times. This chain uses TRBV7-2 with TRBJ2-4; the D call may be TRBD1 or TRBD2 (6 bases each). This CDR3 contains 16 residues. The germline V and J ends were trimmed by 3 bases and 12 bases, with 24 bases remaining between them. Germline V lookup: CDR1 SGHTA, CDR2 FQGNSA. This chain's CDR3 is CASSFSYGGTHRDQYF. The CDR3 DNA reads as TGTGCCAGCAGCTTCTCTTATGGGGGGACACACCGGGATCAGTACTTC.

This clonotype occurred many times. This chain connects TRBV4-1 to TRBJ2-7; TRBD1 matches 9 bases. V dropped 4 bases and J dropped 2; count of bases not matched to a gene: 6. The CDR3 sequence is 15 residues long. CDR1 and CDR2 from the germline V gene are MGHRA and YSYEKL. Written as DNA, the CDR3 is TGCGCCAGCAGCCTCCAAGGGACAGGGCCCTACGAGCAGTACTTC. Its translation: CASSLQGTGPYEQYF.

In its sample, this clonotype was seen many times. The chain uses TRBV5-8 and TRBJ2-3; 7 bases are a match to TRBD2. CDR1 and CDR2 (germline): SGHTS, YDEGEE. The CDR3 length is 15 residues. Trimming removed 4 bases from V and 4 bases from J; junction bases left unmatched: 9. As DNA, the CDR3 is TGTGCCAGCAGCCTTGGACTAGTGGAGTCAGATACGCAGTATTTT. This gives the protein CASSLGLVESDTQYF.

In its sample, this clonotype was seen many times. The genes are TRBV6-5 and TRBJ2-6, with 7 bases lining up with TRBD1. The CDR3 covers 16 residues. J was trimmed by 1 base and V by 6 bases; bases with no gene match: 6. Germline V gene lookup returns CDR1 MNHEY and CDR2 SVGAGI. The chain's CDR3 is CASSLGTASGANVLTF. CDR3 bases: TGTGCCAGCAGCCTCGGGACAGCTTCTGGGGCCAACGTCCTGACTTTC.

This clonotype was counted ten times or more. This chain joins TRBV3-1 and TRBJ2-3; D perhaps matches TRBD2 (6 bases). The CDR3 contains 15 residues. The V gene's germline CDR1 is LGHDT and CDR2 YNNKEL (reference sequence). Trimming cost V 1 base and J 8 bases, with 16 bases left between them. The CDR3, as DNA: TGTGCCAGCAGCCAAGGTGCGGGGCTCCGGGGTACGCAGTATTTT. Residues: CASSQGAGLRGTQYF.